This is a list of T cell receptor beta chains from one sample in a study of blood T cell repertoires in COVID-19. Profiling relied on immunoSEQ multiplex PCR, and the TCRdb table lists in-frame clones only, not all of them. The top ten hold around 4% of the sample, which has about 98,000 clones, approximately 82% seen once. Material: peripheral blood. These receptors were taken from a man aged 55 to 70 with acute or convalescent COVID-19. Both conserved end residues are part of each CDR3. The order of the fields is J gene, clone size, V gene, CDR3 length, D gene, CDR3 DNA, CDR3 protein. D genes are given only for firm matches. Clone size is given for some rows only: seen once, a few or many times, or a class if the clone is expanded.

TRBJ2-5	NA	TRBV5-1	12	NA	TGCGCCAGTCACGGGGGAGCAGAGACCCAGTACTTC	CASHGGAETQYF
TRBJ1-5	NA	TRBV15	17	TRBD1	TGTGCCACCAGCTTTAGGACAGGACCCCTTAGCAATCAGCCCCAGCATTTT	CATSFRTGPLSNQPQHF
TRBJ1-1	NA	TRBV6-5	14	NA	TGTGCCAGCTTGGAGGAGGGGATGAACACTGAAGCTTTCTTT	CASLEEGMNTEAFF
TRBJ2-2	once	TRBV5-1	18	TRBD2	TGCGCCAGCAGCTTGGGCGCTAGCGGGTCTACCAACACCGGGGAGCTGTTTTTT	CASSLGASGSTNTGELFF
TRBJ1-4	NA	TRBV11-3	12	TRBD1	TGTGCCAGCGGGACAGGCGATGAAAAACTGTTTTTT	CASGTGDEKLFF
TRBJ1-4	NA	TRBV4-1	15	NA	TGCGCCAGCAGCCAAGGAGGGGGGGCGTATGAAAAACTGTTTTTT	CASSQGGGAYEKLFF
TRBJ2-2	few	TRBV6-2/TRBV6-3	16	TRBD1	TGTGCCAGCAGTTCCTCCGGGACAGAGAACACCGGGGAGCTGTTTTTT	CASSSSGTENTGELFF
TRBJ1-5	NA	TRBV30	14	NA	TGTGCCTGGAGTGTGGCCCACCGGAGGCAGCCCCAGCATTTT	CAWSVAHRRQPQHF
TRBJ2-3	NA	TRBV6-6	19	NA	TGTGCCAGCAGTCACCCCCCATACCCCGATAGGGAGATAGCAGATACGCAGTATTTT	CASSHPPYPDREIADTQYF
TRBJ2-3	once	TRBV9	14	NA	TGTGCCAGCAGCGTAGTTCAGAGCACAGATACGCAGTATTTT	CASSVVQSTDTQYF
TRBJ1-1	few	TRBV29-1	16	NA	TGCAGCGTTGAAATTTTAGGAAGAGCAGGGAACACTGAAGCTTTCTTT	CSVEILGRAGNTEAFF
TRBJ1-1	NA	TRBV7-3	15	TRBD1	TGTGCCAGCAGCAAAACCGGGACAGGGGACACTGAAGCTTTCTTT	CASSKTGTGDTEAFF
TRBJ2-1	few	TRBV7-9	15	NA	TGTGCCAGCAGCTTACGGTCGGGGGCCTACAATGAGCAGTTCTTC	CASSLRSGAYNEQFF
TRBJ2-7	once	TRBV29-1	16	TRBD2	TGCAGCGTTGAAGATCCCCGGGGGGTGGGAGGCTACGAGCAGTACTTC	CSVEDPRGVGGYEQYF
TRBJ1-1	NA	TRBV30	15	TRBD1	TGTGCCTGGAGTGGCAACAGGGGGTTGACCACTGAAGCTTTCTTT	CAWSGNRGLTTEAFF
TRBJ2-1	NA	TRBV5-8	12	NA	TGTGCCAGCAGCGGACAGTACAATGAGCAGTTCTTC	CASSGQYNEQFF
TRBJ2-6	NA	TRBV3-1/TRBV3-2	18	TRBD2	TGTGCCAGCAGCCCTCCGGGGGGTTTCCATTCTGGGGCCAACGTCCTGACTTTC	CASSPPGGFHSGANVLTF
TRBJ1-6	NA	TRBV15	15	TRBD1	TGTGCCACCAGCGCCAGGGGGCGCGGCAATTCACCCCTCCACTTT	CATSARGRGNSPLHF
TRBJ2-1	NA	TRBV5-6	16	TRBD2	TGTGCCAGCAGCTTGGTAAGACTAGCGGGAGGCAATGAGCAGTTCTTC	CASSLVRLAGGNEQFF
TRBJ1-5	few	TRBV5-1	14	NA	TGCGCCAGCAGCCCCGGACACAGCAATCAGCCCCAGCATTTT	CASSPGHSNQPQHF
TRBJ1-2	NA	TRBV6-1	16	TRBD1	TGTGCCAGCAGTGAGGATGGACAGGGCCTAAACTATGGCTACACCTTC	CASSEDGQGLNYGYTF
TRBJ2-7	NA	TRBV6-5	15	TRBD2	TGTGCCAGCATTAGGACTAGCGGGGGGTCCTACGAGCAGTACTTC	CASIRTSGGSYEQYF
TRBJ2-3	NA	TRBV9	13	NA	TGTGCCAGCAGCGGGGGAGCTGCAGATACGCAGTATTTT	CASSGGAADTQYF
TRBJ2-2	NA	TRBV30	12	NA	TGTGCCTGGAGTCTAGGCACCGGGGAGCTGTTTTTT	CAWSLGTGELFF
TRBJ2-3	NA	TRBV7-3	15	NA	TGTGCCAGCAGCTTAAATACAGGGCGCACAGATACGCAGTATTTT	CASSLNTGRTDTQYF
TRBJ2-1	NA	TRBV19	15	TRBD2	TGTGCCAGTAGGTCTAGCGGGAGGGTCCACAATGAGCAGTTCTTC	CASRSSGRVHNEQFF
TRBJ1-4	NA	TRBV7-8	14	TRBD1	TGTGCCAGCAGCTCCCGGGACAGGGGTGAAAAACTGTTTTTT	CASSSRDRGEKLFF
TRBJ1-5	NA	TRBV12-3/TRBV12-4	12	NA	TGTGCCAGCAGTTTGTCGTATCAGCCCCAGCATTTT	CASSLSYQPQHF
TRBJ2-6	NA	TRBV5-1	15	TRBD1	TGCGCCAGCAGCAAACAGGGGTCAGGGGCCAACGTCCTGACTTTC	CASSKQGSGANVLTF
TRBJ2-1	NA	TRBV7-2	14	TRBD2	TGTGCCAGCAGCTTGAGGACTAGCGGTTATGAGCAGTTCTTC	CASSLRTSGYEQFF
TRBJ1-2	once	TRBV3-1/TRBV3-2	15	TRBD1	TGTGCCAGCAGCGATATGGGACAGGGGAAATATGGCTACACCTTC	CASSDMGQGKYGYTF
TRBJ2-1	NA	TRBV5-1	16	TRBD1	TGCGCCAGCAGCACAGGGGACAGAACCACCTACAATGAGCAGTTCTTC	CASSTGDRTTYNEQFF
TRBJ2-6	NA	TRBV19	14	NA	TGTGCCAGTAGCGAGTACTCTGGGGCCAACGTCCTGACTTTC	CASSEYSGANVLTF
TRBJ1-4	NA	TRBV5-1	15	NA	TGCGCCAGCAGCTTGGTCTCGGGGGAAGTTAAAAAACTGTTTTTT	CASSLVSGEVKKLFF
TRBJ1-1	few	TRBV4-1	17	TRBD1	TGCGCCAGCAGCCAAGGCCTTGGGACAGGGGAATTCTCTGAAGCTTTCTTT	CASSQGLGTGEFSEAFF
TRBJ2-5	NA	TRBV9	16	NA	TGTGCCAGCAGCGTATTCGGTGAGGGCCCTCAGGAGACCCAGTACTTC	CASSVFGEGPQETQYF
TRBJ2-1	NA	TRBV10-2	14	NA	TGCGCCAGCAGTGACACGAGCTCCTACAATGAGCAGTTCTTC	CASSDTSSYNEQFF
TRBJ2-3	NA	TRBV6-5	15	TRBD1	TGTGCCAGCGGCCCCGGGACAGGGCCTACAGATACGCAGTATTTT	CASGPGTGPTDTQYF
TRBJ1-1	NA	TRBV11-3	12	NA	TGTGCCACCGGGACTCTGAACACTGAAGCTTTCTTT	CATGTLNTEAFF